In its sample, the clone carrying this T cell receptor (beta chain) was seen once. Its antigen is undetermined. The isolated RNA, all of it, was reverse transcribed, so expressed TCRB transcripts were what got sequenced. The assay was immunoSEQ multiplex PCR, and TCRdb's table has in-frame clones only and misses some. The data show 200,000 to 300,000 clones, around 68% seen once. This record belongs to a study of beta chain features in type 1 diabetes. Study information: The examined sorted cells totaled around 100,000,000 across samples. Study-wide points: Among patients with Type 1 diabetes, TCRB CDR3s were moderately but significantly shorter in every one of the four CD4+ subsets. Cells with high TCR expression could be over-represented by cDNA sequencing.

Cell sorting via CD45RO/CCR7/CD25/CD127/CD95/CD27 was performed to obtain CD4+ naive, central memory, regulatory and stem cell-like memory cells. The sample comprised naive CD4+ T cells from blood. The source is a man aged 25 to 45 in good health.

The CDR3: CASSTNRQGWAFF. CDR3 nucleotides: TGTGCCAGCAGCACTAATCGACAGGGCTGGGCTTTCTTT. The V call is TRBV7-2, the J call TRBJ1-1; 7 nucleotides align to TRBD1. The CDR3 has 13 residues. Trimming cost V 5 bases and J 11 bases; bases outside gene matches: 11. The germline V gene encodes CDR1 SGHTA and CDR2 FQGNSA.